This entry lists 20 T cell receptor beta chains sequenced from one sample in a study of shared clonotypes between healthy human individuals. Assay used: immunoSEQ multiplex PCR; TCRdb lists only in-frame clones, some missing. The sample has 300,000 to 400,000 clones; approximately 79% are singletons. Sequenced input: memory CD4+ T cells sorted from blood. Subset specified: CD45RA-negative fraction. The receptor source for this set is a young man in good health.

The rearrangement joins TRBV7-9 to TRBJ2-1, with no clear D. The CDR3 covers 14 residues. Trimming took off 5 bases at V and 5 bases at J, with 13 bases between the two ends. The germline V gene encodes CDR1 SEHNR and CDR2 FQNEAQ (reference sequence). This CDR3 is CASSLTDLNNEQFF. CDR3 nucleotides: TGTGCCAGCAGCCTAACTGACCTAAACAATGAGCAGTTCTTC.

This clone has just one count. The V gene is TRBV7-8, the J gene TRBJ2-3, with 14 nucleotides matching TRBD2. Trimming cost V 5 bases and J 3 bases; bases outside gene matches: 4. From germline, CDR1 is SGHVS and CDR2 FQNEAQ. The CDR3 runs 16 residues. The CDR3 region is CASSTRTSGRTDTQYF. CDR3 DNA: TGTGCCAGCAGCACCCGGACTAGCGGGAGGACAGATACGCAGTATTTT. The full variable domain, with the rest looked up from reference TRBV7-8 and TRBJ2-3, is GAGVSQSPRYKVAKRGQDVALRCDPISGHVSLFWYQQALGQGPEFLTYFQNEAQLDKSGLPSDRFFAERPEGSVSTLKIQRTQQEDSAVYLCASSTRTSGRTDTQYFGPGTRLTVL.

This clone was counted ten times or more. This chain joins TRBV14 and TRBJ2-1; TRBD2 aligns across 8 bases. V dropped 3 bases and J dropped 4; count of bases not matched to a gene: 11. Germline V gene lookup returns CDR1 SGHDN and CDR2 FVKESK. The CDR3 runs 17 residues. The CDR3, as DNA: TGTGCCAGCAGCCAGGCGCGCGGGGGCGGGAGGTACAATGAGCAGTTCTTC. Its translation is CASSQARGGGRYNEQFF.

V usage is TRBV7-2 and J usage is TRBJ2-7; no reliable D call. Germline V gene sequence: CDR1 SGHTA, CDR2 FQGNSA. V was cut by 1 base and J by 0 bases, with 7 bases left in between. CDR3 length equals 14 residues. DNA of the CDR3: TGTGCCAGCAGCTTAGACCCAGGCTCCTACGAGCAGTACTTC. This gives the protein CASSLDPGSYEQYF. Complete variable domain (other parts from reference TRBV7-2 and TRBJ2-7): GAGVSQSPSNKVTEKGKDVELRCDPISGHTALYWYRQSLGQGLEFLIYFQGNSAPDKSGLPSDRFSAERTGGSVSTLTIQRTQQEDSAVYLCASSLDPGSYEQYFGPGTRLTVT.

The rearrangement joins TRBV5-5 to TRBJ2-1; 13 nucleotides line up with TRBD2. This CDR3 spans 16 amino acids. The V and J ends lost 1 base and 4 bases, in that order; junction bases with no gene match: 2. Germline values: CDR1 SGHKS, CDR2 YYEKEE (reference sequence). The CDR3 DNA reads as TGTGCCAGCAGCTTGTTACTAGCGGGGGGGTACAATGAGCAGTTCTTC. As protein: CASSLLLAGGYNEQFF.

In its sample, this clone was seen a few times. V and J are TRBV27 and TRBJ2-7, with D possibly TRBD1 on 5 matching bases. The V end lost 5 bases, the J end lost 3 bases, and 14 bases lay between the germline ends. The CDR3 sequence is 14 residues long. The germline V gene has CDR1 MNHEY and CDR2 SMNVEV (reference sequence). CDR3 protein: CASSRTFGFYEQYF. CDR3 nucleotide sequence: TGTGCCAGCAGTCGGACATTTGGCTTCTACGAGCAGTACTTC.

This chain uses TRBV5-1 with TRBJ2-5; 11 bases map to TRBD1. The CDR3 runs to 15 residues. V shed 4 bases, J shed 5 bases, and the junction held 7 bases outside the gene matches. The germline V gene encodes CDR1 SGHRS and CDR2 YFSETQ. CDR3 nucleotide sequence: TGCGCCAGCAGCCCGGGACAGGGGGTCGTTGAGACCCAGTACTTC. It codes for CASSPGQGVVETQYF.

The rearrangement links TRBV2 to TRBJ2-7; D uncertain. Germline values: CDR1 SNHLY, CDR2 FYNNEI. The CDR3 loop spans 14 amino acids. Trimming stripped 6 bases from V and 3 bases from J, with 15 bases between. The CDR3 here is CASSPRRSGYEQYF. DNA for the CDR3: TGTGCCAGCAGCCCCCGGCGCAGTGGCTACGAGCAGTACTTC.

The CDR3 here is CASSQGLGNQPQHF. CDR3 bases: TGCGCCAGCAGCCAAGGACTTGGAAATCAGCCCCAGCATTTT. The J gene is TRBJ1-5, the V gene TRBV4-3; D ambiguous. V gave up 1 base and J gave up 4 bases, with 8 bases separating them. Germline V CDR1 and CDR2: LGHNA, YSLEER. CDR3 size: 14 residues.

The sample holds one count of this clone. V gene TRBV18 combines with J gene TRBJ2-5; 10 nucleotides match TRBD1. Trimming at V came to 2 bases and at J to 4 bases, leaving 7 bases not matched to a gene. The CDR3 has 16 amino acids. The germline gives CDR1 KGHSH, CDR2 LQKENI. The CDR3 protein is CASSPVTGGVLETQYF. CDR3 coding DNA: TGTGCCAGCTCACCAGTGACAGGGGGCGTATTAGAGACCCAGTACTTC.

The V and J genes are TRBV5-4 and TRBJ2-7, with unresolved D. V lost 7 bases and J lost 5, with 16 bases in between. The CDR3 consists of 13 residues. Germline V lookup: CDR1 SGHNT, CDR2 YYREEE (reference sequence). CDR3 nucleotide sequence: TGTGCCAGCTCCTCCCTGGGGTCCGACGAGCAGTACTTC. It codes for CASSSLGSDEQYF.

This chain links TRBV18 with TRBJ2-3, with TRBD2 matching 8 bases. From germline, CDR1 is KGHSH and CDR2 LQKENI. The CDR3 extends over 18 amino acids. With V trimmed by 4 bases and J by 2 bases, 14 bases remained unmatched. The CDR3, as DNA: TGTGCCAGCTCACACTGGGATCTTGGGCGGGAGGACACAGATACGCAGTATTTT. Translated: CASSHWDLGREDTDTQYF.

The chain couples TRBV10-3 to TRBJ1-4; D unresolved. Trimming removed 0 bases at V and 8 bases at J, with 7 bases between. Germline V CDR1 and CDR2: ENHRY, SYGVKD. The CDR3 extends over 13 amino acids. The CDR3 spells CAISESATEKLFF. The DNA for the CDR3 is TGTGCCATCAGTGAGTCTGCGACAGAAAAACTGTTTTTT.

V usage is TRBV9 and J usage is TRBJ2-7, with 9 bases identical to TRBD2. Germline loops: CDR1 SGDLS, CDR2 YYNGEE. V shed 1 base, J shed 7 bases, and the junction held 9 bases outside the gene matches. The CDR3 length is 15 residues. DNA of the CDR3: TGTGCCAGCAGCGTAAGGGCGGGAGGGGATCTGGAGCAGTACTTC. The encoded protein is CASSVRAGGDLEQYF.

The V call is TRBV29-1, the J call TRBJ2-1, with TRBD2 matching 11 bases. V lost 7 bases to trimming and J lost 5 bases; unmatched junction nucleotides: 7. The CDR3 is 14 residues long. The germline CDR1 and CDR2 sequences are SQVTM and ANQGSEA. As DNA, the CDR3 is TGCAGCGCGGTGGGACTAGCGGTAAACAATGAGCAGTTCTTC. It codes for CSAVGLAVNNEQFF.

The chain combines TRBV9 with TRBJ1-4; D is uncertain. The CDR3 extends over 15 amino acids. Germline CDR1 is SGDLS and CDR2 is YYNGEE. Trimming removed 3 bases at V and 10 bases at J, with 19 bases between. DNA for the CDR3: TGTGCCAGCAGCGATACTCGGGAGTTGTCTTCAAAACTGTTTTTT. Protein: CASSDTRELSSKLFF.

The rearrangement joins TRBV2 to TRBJ2-5; D is undetermined. The CDR3 sequence is 13 residues long. V lost 6 bases and J 4 bases, leaving 12 bases between the germline ends. The germline V gene has CDR1 SNHLY and CDR2 FYNNEI. CDR3 loop: CASSYVDAETQYF. CDR3 DNA: TGTGCCAGCAGCTACGTGGACGCAGAGACCCAGTACTTC.

This clone has just a few counts. This rearrangement joins TRBV2 to TRBJ2-3, with a weak D call TRBD2 (6 bases). CDR3 size: 13 residues. Trimming left V 7 bases short and J 4 bases short, with 12 bases between. CDR1 SNHLY and CDR2 FYNNEI come from the germline V gene. The CDR3 bases are TGTGCCAGCAATCGGGAGAGGGCAGATACGCAGTATTTT. Translating gives CASNRERADTQYF.

The chain couples TRBV29-1 to TRBJ2-7; 9 nucleotides line up with TRBD2. J was trimmed by 0 bases and V by 1 base; bases with no gene match: 7. The CDR3 is made up of 16 amino acids. In germline, CDR1 is SQVTM, CDR2 ANQGSEA. The CDR3 DNA reads TGCAGCGTTGAAGGGTCCGGGACTAGCAACTCCTACGAGCAGTACTTC. Encoded protein: CSVEGSGTSNSYEQYF.

V gene TRBV29-1 combines with J gene TRBJ2-7; either TRBD1 or TRBD2 may supply D (5 bases each). V lost 7 bases to trimming and J lost 6 bases, with 22 bases between them. Germline CDR1 and CDR2: SQVTM and ANQGSEA. The CDR3 sequence is 14 residues long. The CDR3 DNA sequence: TGCAGCGCCGGGATGTACACAGGATATGGCGAGCAGTACTTC. Translated, it gives CSAGMYTGYGEQYF.